This TCR beta chain was found in a study of CD8 T cells in ankylosing spondylitis. This clonotype was seen more than once but under ten times. TCRdb reprocessed the 5' RACE reads via MiXCR and lists one record per CDR3 protein. The table has a few hundred thousand distinct CDR3 sequences, less than 25% seen once. The V and J ends lost 5 bases and 0 bases, in that order; junction bases with no gene match: 9. The length of the CDR3 is 16 residues. Germline CDR1 and CDR2: LGHDT and YNNKEL (reference sequence). Sequencing was performed on blood, either unsorted or a sorted T cell fraction (not recorded which). This chain links TRBV3-1 with TRBJ2-7; 8 bases match TRBD1. This clonotype originated in a female donor with ankylosing spondylitis or in good health (not recorded which). The CDR3 protein is CASSTRTGKFSYEQYF. Written as DNA, the CDR3 is TGTGCCAGCAGCACCCGGACAGGGAAATTCTCCTACGAGCAGTACTTC.